The 18 T cell receptor beta chains in this list originate from one sample, sequenced in a study of T cell repertoires in cytomegalovirus infection. These receptors' antigens are unknown. TCRdb analysed the reads with MiXCR anew, one entry per CDR3 protein. The data show a few hundred thousand distinct CDR3 sequences, around 30% seen once. Sequencing used cultured PBMCs, obtained from culture after CMV antigen stimulation. These receptors were taken from a human donor in good health (CMV status not recorded). Some clones in this sample may be carry-over from other donors' samples.

V usage is TRBV5-1 and J usage is TRBJ1-2; no definite D call. The CDR3 runs 13 residues. Germline V gene sequence: CDR1 SGHRS, CDR2 YFSETQ. Trimming shortened V by 0 bases and J by 4 bases, and 7 bases separated the two germline ends. For the CDR3, the DNA is TGCGCCAGCAGCTTGGCCCACGGCTATGGCTACACCTTC. Encoded protein: CASSLAHGYGYTF.

This rearrangement joins TRBV30 to TRBJ1-5; D might be TRBD1 (6 bases). Germline values: CDR1 GTSNPN, CDR2 SVGIG (reference sequence). CDR3 length: 13 residues. Deletions cut 2 bases from V and 5 bases from J, with 10 bases between. DNA for the CDR3: TGTGCCTGGAGTTGGACAGTTGATCAGCCCCAGCATTTT. As protein: CAWSWTVDQPQHF.

V and J are TRBV7-6 and TRBJ1-6, with TRBD1 identical over 8 bases. The junction had 5 bases not matched to a gene; V was cut back by 4 bases and J by 6 bases. From germline, CDR1 is SGHVS and CDR2 FNYEAQ. The CDR3 has 15 amino acids. DNA for the CDR3: TGTGCCAGCAGCTGGCGACAGGGGTCTAATTCACCCCTCCACTTT. Amino acid sequence: CASSWRQGSNSPLHF.

The chain links TRBV14 to TRBJ2-3; D remains unclear. Looked up from germline, CDR1 is SGHDN and CDR2 is FVKESK. This CDR3 is 16 amino acids long. Trimming took off 1 base at V and 8 bases at J, with 19 bases between the two ends. The CDR3 loop reads CASSQVVLGNAATQYF. The CDR3 DNA sequence: TGTGCCAGCAGCCAAGTAGTTTTAGGAAACGCGGCTACGCAGTATTTT.

This chain links TRBV4-1 with TRBJ1-2; TRBD1 matches at 9 bases. The CDR3 consists of 13 residues. Germline lookup yields CDR1 MGHRA and CDR2 YSYEKL. V dropped 3 bases and J dropped 6; count of bases not matched to a gene: 2. The CDR3 sequence: CASSQGTGNGYTF. The CDR3 DNA reads as TGCGCCAGCAGCCAGGGGACAGGGAATGGCTACACCTTC.

The V gene is TRBV29-1, the J gene TRBJ2-3; a weak D match, TRBD2 (7 bases). V was cut by 6 bases and J by 6 bases, with 16 bases left in between. Looked up from germline, CDR1 is SQVTM and CDR2 is ANQGSEA. CDR3 size: 13 residues. The CDR3 loop is CSVRLGGGDTQYF. Written as DNA, the CDR3 is TGCAGCGTAAGACTAGGGGGGGGCGATACGCAGTATTTT.

This clonotype appeared a few times. The CDR3 reads CASSSPKTRDEQFF. The CDR3 nucleotides read TGTGCCAGCAGTTCACCTAAAACCCGGGATGAGCAGTTCTTC. This chain joins TRBV6-5 and TRBJ2-1; no clear D gene. Germline-derived CDR1 and CDR2 are MNHEY and SVGAGI. V lost 4 bases to trimming and J lost 8 bases, with 15 bases between them. CDR3 size: 14 residues.

V and J are TRBV20-1 and TRBJ1-5; TRBD1 aligns across 10 bases. Germline CDR1 is DFQATT and CDR2 is SNEGSKA (reference sequence). CDR3 length equals 14 residues. With V trimmed by 4 bases and J by 4 bases, 4 bases remained unmatched. CDR3 in amino acids: CSATGQGSNQPQHF. The CDR3 DNA is TGCAGTGCTACGGGACAGGGGTCGAATCAGCCCCAGCATTTT.

The chain combines TRBV4-1 with TRBJ1-5; tentative D call: TRBD1 (5 bases). Looked up from germline, CDR1 is MGHRA and CDR2 is YSYEKL. The CDR3 sequence is 16 residues long. V lost 0 bases to trimming and J lost 1 base, with 10 bases between them. CDR3 sequence: CASSQDAGRSNQPQHF. Written as DNA, the CDR3 is TGCGCCAGCAGCCAAGATGCAGGGCGGAGCAATCAGCCCCAGCATTTT.

The table lists this clonotype with many counts. CDR3 sequence: CASSLVHSGRADTQYF. In DNA form, the CDR3 reads TGTGCCAGCAGCTTAGTTCATAGCGGGAGGGCAGATACGCAGTATTTT. The chain carries TRBV7-2 and TRBJ2-3; the match to TRBD2 covers 11 bases. This CDR3 spans 16 amino acids. Germline V lookup: CDR1 SGHTA, CDR2 FQGNSA. The trim removed 1 base at V and 4 bases at J, leaving 4 bases unmatched.

The V call is TRBV11-2, the J call TRBJ2-1; 10 bases agree with TRBD2. CDR1 and CDR2 from the germline V gene are SGHAT and FQNNGV. V shed 11 bases, J shed 9 bases, and the junction held 10 bases outside the gene matches. The CDR3 is made up of 13 amino acids. In nucleotides, the CDR3 is TGTGCCTTTGGCCTAGCGGGAGTCAGTGAGCAGTTCTTC. This sequence encodes CAFGLAGVSEQFF.

This clonotype was counted at least ten times. V usage is TRBV7-2 and J usage is TRBJ1-1; D gene uncertain. CDR1 is SGHTA and CDR2 is FQGNSA in the germline V gene. The CDR3 has 12 residues. With 5 bases removed from V and 8 bases from J, the gap between germline ends came to 12 bases. For the CDR3, the DNA is TGTGCCAGCAGCCGCCTTGGCGGAGAAGCTTTCTTT. This encodes CASSRLGGEAFF.

V and J are TRBV29-1 and TRBJ1-1, with 8 nucleotides matching TRBD1. The V gene's germline CDR1 is SQVTM and CDR2 ANQGSEA. The CDR3 covers 16 residues. The junction had 19 bases not matched to a gene; V was cut back by 6 bases and J by 7 bases. As DNA, the CDR3 is TGCAGCGTCCTACCCCACTCGACAGGGGAAGGGAATGAAGCTTTCTTT. Its protein is CSVLPHSTGEGNEAFF. Complete variable domain (other parts from reference TRBV29-1 and TRBJ1-1): SAVISQKPSRDICQRGTSLTIQCQVDSQVTMMFWYRQQPGQSLTLIATANQGSEATYESGFVIDKFPISRPNLTFSTLTVSNMSPEDSSIYLCSVLPHSTGEGNEAFFGQGTRLTVV.

This chain links TRBV5-1 with TRBJ2-5; D possibly matches TRBD1 or TRBD2 (6 bases each). Germline V gives CDR1 SGHRS, CDR2 YFSETQ. This CDR3 contains 16 residues. The V and J ends lost 4 bases and 5 bases respectively, with 21 bases between them. The CDR3 loop is CASSPGAISGVETQYF. CDR3 DNA: TGCGCCAGCAGCCCGGGGGCTATTTCTGGTGTGGAGACCCAGTACTTC.

The chain has TRBV12-5 and TRBJ2-3; no clear D. The ends were cut back, 6 bases at V and 7 bases at J, with 11 bases in the middle. Germline V CDR1 and CDR2: LGHNT, FRNRAP. The CDR3 runs to 12 residues. CDR3 loop: CASGAGDNTQYF. DNA of the CDR3: TGTGCTAGTGGCGCTGGGGATAATACGCAGTATTTT.

This clonotype was seen more than once but under ten times. The chain links TRBV6-2 or TRBV6-3 to TRBJ2-4; the match to TRBD2 covers 13 bases. Germline CDR1 MNHEY, CDR2 SVGEGT. The CDR3 totals 19 residues. With 6 bases clipped from V and 1 base from J, the junction kept 12 bases outside the gene matches. The CDR3 bases are TGTGCCAGCAGCCACATTACTAGCGGGAGGGCCGGGGCCAAAAACATTCAGTACTTC. As protein: CASSHITSGRAGAKNIQYF.

In this sample, this clonotype turned up a few times. The chain carries TRBV7-6 and TRBJ1-2; a weak D match, TRBD1 (6 bases). There are 17 residues in the CDR3. V dropped 2 bases and J dropped 7 bases, with 23 bases sitting between them. Looked up from germline, CDR1 is SGHVS and CDR2 is FNYEAQ. The CDR3 is CASSLPSGGRGVGGYTF. DNA of the CDR3: TGTGCCAGCAGCTTACCTTCCGGGGGCAGGGGAGTTGGTGGCTACACCTTC.

This clonotype was recorded many times. The chain uses TRBV7-2 and TRBJ2-3, with D perhaps assigned TRBD1 or TRBD2 (5 bases each). Germline loops: CDR1 SGHTA, CDR2 FQGNSA. Trimming left V 7 bases short and J 2 bases short, with 16 bases between. There are 15 residues in the CDR3. The CDR3 is CASTLGESLTDTQYF. The CDR3 DNA is TGTGCCAGCACCCTGGGGGAAAGTCTCACAGATACGCAGTATTTT.